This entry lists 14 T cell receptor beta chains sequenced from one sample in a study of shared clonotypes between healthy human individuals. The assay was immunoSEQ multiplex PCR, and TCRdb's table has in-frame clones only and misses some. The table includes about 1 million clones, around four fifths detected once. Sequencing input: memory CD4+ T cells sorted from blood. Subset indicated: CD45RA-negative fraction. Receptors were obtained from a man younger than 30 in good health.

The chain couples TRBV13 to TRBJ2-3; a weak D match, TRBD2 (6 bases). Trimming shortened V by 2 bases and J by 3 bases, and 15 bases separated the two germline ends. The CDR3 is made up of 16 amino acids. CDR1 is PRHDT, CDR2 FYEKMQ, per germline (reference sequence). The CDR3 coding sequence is TGTGCCAGCAGCTTACGGCGGGGCAAGATAACAGATACGCAGTATTTT. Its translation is CASSLRRGKITDTQYF.

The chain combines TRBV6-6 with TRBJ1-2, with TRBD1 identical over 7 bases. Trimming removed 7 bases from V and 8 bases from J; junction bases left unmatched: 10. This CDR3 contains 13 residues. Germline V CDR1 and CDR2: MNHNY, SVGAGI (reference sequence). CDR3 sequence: CASIKGQTMGYTF. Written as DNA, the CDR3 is TGTGCCAGCATTAAGGGACAGACGATGGGCTACACCTTC.

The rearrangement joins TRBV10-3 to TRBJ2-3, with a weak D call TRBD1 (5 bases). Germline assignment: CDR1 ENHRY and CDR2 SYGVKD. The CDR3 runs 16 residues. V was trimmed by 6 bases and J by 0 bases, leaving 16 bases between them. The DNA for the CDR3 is TGTGCCATCAGCCATGTAGGGGTGGCTAGCACAGATACGCAGTATTTT. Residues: CAISHVGVASTDTQYF.

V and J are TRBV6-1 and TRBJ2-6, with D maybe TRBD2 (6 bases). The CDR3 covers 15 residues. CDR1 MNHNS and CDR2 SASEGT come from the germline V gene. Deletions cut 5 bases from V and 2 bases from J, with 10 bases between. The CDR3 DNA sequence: TGTGCCAGCAGTCCGAGACTAGCTGGGGCCAACGTCCTGACTTTC. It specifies CASSPRLAGANVLTF.

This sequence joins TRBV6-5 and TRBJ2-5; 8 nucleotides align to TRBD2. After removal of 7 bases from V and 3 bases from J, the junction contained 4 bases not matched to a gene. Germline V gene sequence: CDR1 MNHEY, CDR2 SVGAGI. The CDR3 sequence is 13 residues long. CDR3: CASTGSGKETQYF. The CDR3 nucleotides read TGTGCCAGCACGGGTAGCGGGAAAGAGACCCAGTACTTC.

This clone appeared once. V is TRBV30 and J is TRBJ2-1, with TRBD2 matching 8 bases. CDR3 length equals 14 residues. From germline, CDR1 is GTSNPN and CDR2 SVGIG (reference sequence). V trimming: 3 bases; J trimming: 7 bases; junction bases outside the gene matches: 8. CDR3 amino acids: CAWRKREGRNEQFF. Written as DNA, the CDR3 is TGTGCCTGGAGGAAACGGGAGGGCCGAAATGAGCAGTTCTTC.

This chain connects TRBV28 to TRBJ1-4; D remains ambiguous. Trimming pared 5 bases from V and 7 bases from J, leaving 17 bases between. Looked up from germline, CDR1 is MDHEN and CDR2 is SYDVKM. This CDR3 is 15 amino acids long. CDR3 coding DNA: TGTGCCAGCAGTCCCCCGAGAGGTGTGGGTGAAAAACTGTTTTTT. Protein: CASSPPRGVGEKLFF.

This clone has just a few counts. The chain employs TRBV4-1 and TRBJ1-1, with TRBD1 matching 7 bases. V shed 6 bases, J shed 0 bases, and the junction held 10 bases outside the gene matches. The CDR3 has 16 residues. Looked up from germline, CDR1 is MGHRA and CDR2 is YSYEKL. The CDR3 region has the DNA TGCGCCAGCAGTCCCCGGGACAGCTCTATGAACACTGAAGCTTTCTTT. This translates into CASSPRDSSMNTEAFF.

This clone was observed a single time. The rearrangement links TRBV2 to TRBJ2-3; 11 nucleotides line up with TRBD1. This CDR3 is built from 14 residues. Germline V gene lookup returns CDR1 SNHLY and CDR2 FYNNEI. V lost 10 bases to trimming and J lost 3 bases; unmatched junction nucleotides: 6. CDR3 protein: CATQDRGPTDTQYF. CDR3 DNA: TGTGCCACCCAGGACAGGGGGCCGACAGATACGCAGTATTTT.

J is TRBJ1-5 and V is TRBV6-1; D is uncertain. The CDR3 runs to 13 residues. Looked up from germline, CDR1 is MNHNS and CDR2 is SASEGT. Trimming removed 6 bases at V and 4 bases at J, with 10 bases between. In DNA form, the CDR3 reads TGTGCCAGCAGCGAGGATCCTAATCAGCCCCAGCATTTT. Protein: CASSEDPNQPQHF.

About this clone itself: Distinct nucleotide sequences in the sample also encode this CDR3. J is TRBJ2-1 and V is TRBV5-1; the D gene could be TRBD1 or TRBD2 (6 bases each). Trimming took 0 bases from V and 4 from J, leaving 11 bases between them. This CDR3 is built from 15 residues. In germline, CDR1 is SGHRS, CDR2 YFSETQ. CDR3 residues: CASSLEGGPYNEQFF. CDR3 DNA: TGCGCCAGCAGCTTGGAAGGGGGGCCATACAATGAGCAGTTCTTC.

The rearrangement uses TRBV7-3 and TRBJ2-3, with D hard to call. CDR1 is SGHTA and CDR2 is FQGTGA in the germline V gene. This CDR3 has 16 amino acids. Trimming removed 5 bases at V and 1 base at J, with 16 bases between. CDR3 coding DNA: TGTGCCAGCAGCCCCTTAAGGTCTGGGGGCACAGATACGCAGTATTTT. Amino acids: CASSPLRSGGTDTQYF.

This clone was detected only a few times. The CDR3 protein is CASSHVYIATNEKLFF. CDR3 nucleotides: TGCGCCAGCAGCCACGTTTACATAGCAACTAATGAAAAACTGTTTTTT. This chain uses TRBV4-1 with TRBJ1-4; D is unresolved. CDR1 is MGHRA, CDR2 YSYEKL, per germline. This CDR3 comprises 16 residues. V was clipped by 3 bases and J by 0 bases, with 11 bases between them.

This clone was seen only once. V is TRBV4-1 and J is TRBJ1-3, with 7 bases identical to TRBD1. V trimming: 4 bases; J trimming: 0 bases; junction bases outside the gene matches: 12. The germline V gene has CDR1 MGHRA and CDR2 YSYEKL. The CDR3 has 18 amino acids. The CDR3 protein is CASSLRDTGASSGNTIYF. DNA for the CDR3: TGCGCCAGCAGCCTCAGGGACACAGGGGCTAGCTCTGGAAACACCATATATTTT.